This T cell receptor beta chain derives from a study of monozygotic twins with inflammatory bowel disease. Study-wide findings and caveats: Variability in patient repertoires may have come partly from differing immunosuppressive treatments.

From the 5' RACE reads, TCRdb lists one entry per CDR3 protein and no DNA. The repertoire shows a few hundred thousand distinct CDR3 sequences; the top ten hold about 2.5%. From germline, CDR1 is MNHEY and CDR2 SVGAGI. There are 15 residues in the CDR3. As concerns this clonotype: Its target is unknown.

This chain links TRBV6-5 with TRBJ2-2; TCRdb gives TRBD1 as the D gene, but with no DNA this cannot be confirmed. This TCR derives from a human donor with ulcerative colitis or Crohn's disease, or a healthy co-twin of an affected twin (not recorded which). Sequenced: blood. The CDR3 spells CASSYSNQGAGELFF.